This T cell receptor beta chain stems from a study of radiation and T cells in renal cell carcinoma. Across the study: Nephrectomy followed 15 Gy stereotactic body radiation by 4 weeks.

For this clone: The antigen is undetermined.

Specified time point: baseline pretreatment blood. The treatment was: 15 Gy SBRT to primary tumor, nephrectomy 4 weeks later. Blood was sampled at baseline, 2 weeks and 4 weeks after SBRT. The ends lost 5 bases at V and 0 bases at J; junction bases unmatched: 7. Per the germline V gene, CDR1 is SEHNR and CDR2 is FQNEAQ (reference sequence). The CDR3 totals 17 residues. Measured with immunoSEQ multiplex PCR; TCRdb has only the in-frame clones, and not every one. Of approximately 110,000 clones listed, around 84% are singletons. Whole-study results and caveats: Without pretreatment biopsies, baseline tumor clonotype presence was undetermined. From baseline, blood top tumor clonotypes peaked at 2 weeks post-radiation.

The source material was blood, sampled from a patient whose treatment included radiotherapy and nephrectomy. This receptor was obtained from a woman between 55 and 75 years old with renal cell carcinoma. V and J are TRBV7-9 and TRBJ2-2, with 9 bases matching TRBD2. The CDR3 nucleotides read TGTGCCAGCAGCATCCTAGCGGGGCTCGCGAACACCGGGGAGCTGTTTTTT. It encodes CASSILAGLANTGELFF.